A single sample gave rise to the 17 T cell receptor beta chains below, sequenced in a study of blood T cell repertoires in COVID-19. Data came from immunoSEQ multiplex PCR; TCRdb stores just in-frame clones and leaves some out. The top ten hold approximately 0.37% of the sample, which has 40,000 to 45,000 clones, 90% to 95% seen once. Sequencing was done on a sample of peripheral blood. These receptors were collected from a man aged 50-59 years with COVID-19, enrolled during active disease.

This chain links TRBV6-5 with TRBJ1-6; possible D gene TRBD1, 5 bases. The CDR3 is 13 amino acids. Trimming cost V 7 bases and J 6 bases, with 10 bases left between them. Germline V gene lookup returns CDR1 MNHEY and CDR2 SVGAGI. Here the CDR3 DNA reads TGTGCCAGCACCGACAGCTTTAATTCACCCCTCCACTTT. Amino acid sequence: CASTDSFNSPLHF.

The chain uses TRBV28 and TRBJ2-7, with 9 bases identical to TRBD1. The length of the CDR3 is 13 residues. Germline trimming cut 6 bases from V and 0 bases from J; bases unmatched to any gene: 0. Per germline, CDR1 MDHEN and CDR2 SYDVKM. The DNA of the CDR3 is TGTGCCAGCAGGACAGGGGGCTCCTACGAGCAGTACTTC. As protein: CASRTGGSYEQYF.

The chain has TRBV7-2 and TRBJ2-6; D gene uncertain. Trimming shortened V by 1 base and J by 0 bases, and 10 bases separated the two germline ends. The germline V gene encodes CDR1 SGHTA and CDR2 FQGNSA. The CDR3 runs 17 residues. This chain's CDR3 is CASSLVERFSGANVLTF. The CDR3 nucleotides read TGTGCCAGCAGCTTAGTCGAACGGTTCTCTGGGGCCAACGTCCTGACTTTC.

This sequence joins TRBV12-3 or TRBV12-4 and TRBJ2-7; the match to TRBD2 covers 8 bases. V shed 6 bases and J 2 bases; nucleotides not matched to a gene: 3. The CDR3 sequence is 13 residues long. The CDR3 DNA reads as TGTGCCAGCAGCCCGGGACTAGCCTACGAGCAGTACTTC. Its protein is CASSPGLAYEQYF.

This rearrangement joins TRBV19 to TRBJ1-4; D is uncertain. CDR1 LNHDA and CDR2 SQIVND come from the germline V gene (reference sequence). The CDR3 spans 14 residues. Trimming left V 5 bases short and J 6 bases short, with 13 bases between. CDR3 in DNA: TGTGCCAGTAGTCCGTCGGGAGTGGATGAAAAACTGTTTTTT. The encoded protein is CASSPSGVDEKLFF.

This chain uses TRBV7-6 with TRBJ1-6; TRBD1 matches 8 bases. Germline V CDR1 and CDR2: SGHVS, FNYEAQ. This CDR3 contains 16 residues. With 3 bases clipped from V and 7 bases from J, the junction kept 8 bases outside the gene matches. The CDR3 region has the DNA TGTGCCAGCAGCTTGGAAGGACAGGGTGGAAATTCACCCCTCCACTTT. This codes for CASSLEGQGGNSPLHF.

V is TRBV30 and J is TRBJ2-2, with a tentative D call TRBD1 (5 bases). The V and J ends lost 5 bases and 0 bases respectively, with 10 bases between them. The germline V gene has CDR1 GTSNPN and CDR2 SVGIG (reference sequence). The CDR3 consists of 14 residues. CDR3: CAWSVTANTGELFF. The CDR3 nucleotides are TGTGCCTGGTCAGTGACAGCGAACACCGGGGAGCTGTTTTTT.

V gene TRBV30 combines with J gene TRBJ1-1, with a tentative D call TRBD1 (5 bases). Trimming pared 3 bases from V and 8 bases from J, leaving 13 bases between. The CDR3 has 12 residues. CDR1 and CDR2 from the germline V gene are GTSNPN and SVGIG (reference sequence). The CDR3 loop is CAWSVKTAEAFF. CDR3 sequence (DNA): TGTGCCTGGAGCGTTAAGACAGCAGAAGCTTTCTTT.

This clone was seen only a few times. The V gene is TRBV28, the J gene TRBJ1-1, with 7 bases fitting TRBD1. This CDR3 has 15 residues. Germline V lookup: CDR1 MDHEN, CDR2 SYDVKM. The V and J ends lost 1 base and 2 bases, in that order; junction bases with no gene match: 4. CDR3 amino acids: CASSLYKGANTEAFF. As DNA, the CDR3 is TGTGCCAGCAGTTTATACAAGGGGGCCAACACTGAAGCTTTCTTT.

The table lists this clone with a count of one. The chain has TRBV15 and TRBJ2-5; TRBD2 aligns across 7 bases. The CDR3 totals 15 residues. With 1 base clipped from V and 1 base from J, the junction kept 3 bases outside the gene matches. Germline V gives CDR1 LNHNV, CDR2 YYDKDF (reference sequence). CDR3 sequence (DNA): TGTGCCACCAGCAGAGGTAGCGGGCCCCAAGAGACCCAGTACTTC. This sequence encodes CATSRGSGPQETQYF.

The chain joins TRBV18 to TRBJ1-1, with D maybe TRBD1 (6 bases). CDR1 and CDR2 from the germline V gene are KGHSH and LQKENI. The CDR3 length is 13 residues. Trimming took off 4 bases at V and 8 bases at J, with 14 bases between the two ends. The CDR3 protein is CASSLFKDSEAFF. CDR3 DNA: TGTGCCAGCTCACTTTTTAAGGACAGCGAAGCTTTCTTT.

The genes are TRBV19 and TRBJ2-2; 8 bases match TRBD2. CDR3 size: 15 residues. CDR1 is LNHDA and CDR2 is SQIVND in the germline V gene (reference sequence). V dropped 5 bases and J dropped 0; count of bases not matched to a gene: 2. Here the CDR3 DNA reads TGTGCCAGTAGTTATAGCGGGGCGAACACCGGGGAGCTGTTTTTT. Encoded protein: CASSYSGANTGELFF. The variable domain in full, completed from reference TRBV19 and TRBJ2-2, reads DGGITQSPKYLFRKEGQNVTLSCEQNLNHDAMYWYRQDPGQGLRLIYYSQIVNDFQKGDIAEGYSVSREKKESFPLTVTSAQKNPTAFYLCASSYSGANTGELFFGEGSRLTVL.

This chain connects TRBV7-9 to TRBJ2-1, with D possibly being TRBD2 (8 bases). V lost 5 bases, J lost 6 bases, and 14 bases lay in between. CDR3 length: 14 amino acids. The V gene's germline CDR1 is SEHNR and CDR2 FQNEAQ (reference sequence). The CDR3 nucleotides are TGTGCCAGCAGCAATAGCGGGACAGCCAATGAGCAGTTCTTC. This gives the protein CASSNSGTANEQFF.

The V call is TRBV5-1, the J call TRBJ1-4; D is undetermined. V lost 4 bases, J lost 3 bases, and 10 bases lay in between. CDR1 is SGHRS and CDR2 is YFSETQ in the germline V gene. This CDR3 spans 14 amino acids. The CDR3 is CASSPGSPNEKLFF. CDR3 coding DNA: TGCGCCAGCAGCCCGGGAAGTCCTAATGAAAAACTGTTTTTT.

The chain has TRBV5-1 and TRBJ2-1; tentatively, D is TRBD2 (6 bases). The length of the CDR3 is 15 residues. Trimming stripped 0 bases from V and 4 bases from J, with 11 bases between. Germline CDR1 is SGHRS and CDR2 is YFSETQ. The CDR3 sequence: CASSLEAGSYNEQFF. The DNA of the CDR3 is TGCGCCAGCAGCTTGGAGGCGGGGTCTTACAATGAGCAGTTCTTC.

Only one count was recorded for this clone. The V gene is TRBV5-1, the J gene TRBJ2-7, with a tentative D call TRBD1 (5 bases). V dropped 0 bases and J dropped 2 bases, with 12 bases sitting between them. CDR3 length equals 15 residues. Looked up from germline, CDR1 is SGHRS and CDR2 is YFSETQ. CDR3 residues: CASSLEQDLTYEQYF. CDR3 nucleotides: TGCGCCAGCAGCTTGGAACAGGACCTTACCTACGAGCAGTACTTC.

The J gene is TRBJ2-3, the V gene TRBV2; 7 bases match TRBD2. The CDR3 consists of 14 residues. CDR1 and CDR2 (germline): SNHLY, FYNNEI. The V and J ends lost 7 bases and 3 bases, in that order; junction bases with no gene match: 7. The CDR3 sequence: CASIAGRGTDTQYF. CDR3 in DNA: TGTGCCAGCATCGCCGGGCGGGGGACAGATACGCAGTATTTT.